This T cell receptor (beta chain) was documented in a study of OX40 agonist ivuxolimab in advanced cancers. Points from the study as a whole: CD4+ and CD8+ blood T cells expanded clonally by week 6 at 0.1 to 3.0 mg/kg. Clonal expansion was among the lowest in partial responders at 0.1-3.0 mg/kg, especially CD8+.

As for this clone: Antigen: not known.

Sequencing used immunoSEQ multiplex PCR; TCRdb keeps in-frame clones, though not all of them. Of around 41,000 clones listed, around 89% are singletons. V lost 9 bases and J 5 bases, leaving 13 bases between the germline ends. Germline V gives CDR1 SNHLY, CDR2 FYNNEI. This CDR3 is built from 13 residues. Sequencing used CD4+ or CD8+ T cells sorted from blood, obtained in a trial of the OX40 agonist ivuxolimab. The genes are TRBV2 and TRBJ2-2; D is ambiguous. The TCR sequence derives from an adult with an advanced solid tumor such as melanoma, head and neck, liver or kidney cancer. The CDR3 protein is CASTFQVTGELFF. CDR3 coding DNA: TGTGCCAGTACCTTCCAGGTGACCGGGGAGCTGTTTTTT.